This T cell receptor (beta chain) was recovered during a study of cytomegalovirus exposure and HLA in healthy donors. Study-level information: A prior study identified approximately 120 million unique TCR beta sequences from about 179 million T cells. Whole-study results and caveats: No immune exposure information besides CMV serostatus was available.

V gave up 9 bases and J gave up 5 bases; unmatched junction bases: 5. The CDR3 is 13 residues long. In germline, CDR1 is LNHDA, CDR2 SQIVND (reference sequence). A single count supports this clone. The antigen is not known. The PCR made use of 60 Vbeta and 13 Jbeta primers. The protocol was immunoSEQ multiplex PCR, while the TCRdb copy is restricted to in-frame clones and leaves out a portion. The sample records 100,000 or so clones, around 80% being singletons. The donors, nominally healthy at sampling, likely had unrecorded immune exposures. The source material was PBMCs. V usage is TRBV19 and J usage is TRBJ1-5; 9 bases line up with TRBD1. This clonotype was sampled from a man aged 25-45 years in good health and CMV-seronegative. DNA of the CDR3: TGTGCCAGCTCCGGGACAGGGTATCAGCCCCAGCATTTT. It yields the protein CASSGTGYQPQHF. Full variable domain (missing parts from reference TRBV19 and TRBJ1-5): DGGITQSPKYLFRKEGQNVTLSCEQNLNHDAMYWYRQDPGQGLRLIYYSQIVNDFQKGDIAEGYSVSREKKESFPLTVTSAQKNPTAFYLCASSGTGYQPQHFGDGTRLSIL.